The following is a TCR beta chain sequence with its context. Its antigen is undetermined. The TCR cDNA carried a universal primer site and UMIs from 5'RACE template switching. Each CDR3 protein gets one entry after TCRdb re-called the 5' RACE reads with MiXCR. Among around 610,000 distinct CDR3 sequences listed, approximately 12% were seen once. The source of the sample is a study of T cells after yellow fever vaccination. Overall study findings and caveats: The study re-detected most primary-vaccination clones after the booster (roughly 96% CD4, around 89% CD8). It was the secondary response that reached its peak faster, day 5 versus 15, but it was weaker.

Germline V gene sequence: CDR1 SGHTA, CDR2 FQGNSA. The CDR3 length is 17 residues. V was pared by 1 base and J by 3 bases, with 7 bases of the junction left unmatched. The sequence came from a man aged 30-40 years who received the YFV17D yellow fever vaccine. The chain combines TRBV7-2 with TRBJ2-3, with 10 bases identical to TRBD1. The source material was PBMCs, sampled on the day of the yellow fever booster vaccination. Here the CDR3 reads CASSLVPGQGMTDTQYF. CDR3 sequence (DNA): TGTGCCAGCAGCTTAGTTCCGGGACAGGGGATGACAGATACGCAGTATTTT.